The rows below give T cell receptor beta chains drawn from one sample of a study of cytomegalovirus exposure and HLA in healthy donors. The repertoire was sequenced with immunoSEQ multiplex PCR; TCRdb's copy has only in-frame clones and lacks some. The table has roughly 130,000 clones, about 74% seen once. The sequenced sample was PBMCs. These TCRs come from a woman between 45 and 65 years old in good health and CMV-seropositive. Each CDR3 is given with its conserved first and last residue. A D gene is named only where the DNA matches it firmly. Size is stated for part of the rows, as once, few or many counts, or as a class when the clone is expanded.

abundance	j_gene	len	v_gene	d_gene	CDR3aa	CDR3nt
-	TRBJ2-3	13	TRBV9	-	CASSGPGTDTQYF	TGTGCCAGCAGCGGTCCTGGCACAGATACGCAGTATTTT
-	TRBJ1-6	13	TRBV5-8	-	CASSLAGYTPLHF	TGTGCCAGCAGCTTGGCAGGATATACACCCCTCCACTTT
once	TRBJ2-2	17	TRBV10-3	-	CAISESFVDRNTGELFF	TGTGCCATCAGTGAGTCGTTCGTGGACAGAAACACCGGGGAGCTGTTTTTT
-	TRBJ2-7	14	TRBV14	TRBD1	CASSQIGTAYEQYF	TGTGCCAGCAGCCAAATCGGGACAGCCTACGAGCAGTACTTC
-	TRBJ2-3	14	TRBV9	-	CASSVAAETDTQYF	TGTGCCAGCAGCGTAGCAGCGGAGACAGATACGCAGTATTTT
few	TRBJ1-2	12	TRBV2	-	CASSGRDYGYTF	TGTGCCAGCAGTGGCAGGGATTATGGCTACACCTTC
-	TRBJ2-5	14	TRBV7-9	-	CASRKGGAGETQYF	TGTGCCAGCAGAAAAGGGGGGGCTGGGGAGACCCAGTACTTC
once	TRBJ2-5	15	TRBV6-5	TRBD2	CASRLAGGQEETQYF	TGTGCCAGCAGACTAGCGGGGGGGCAGGAAGAGACCCAGTACTTC
-	TRBJ2-7	14	TRBV4-3	-	CASSQGVATHEQYF	TGCGCCAGCAGCCAAGGTGTAGCAACCCACGAGCAGTACTTC
-	TRBJ1-2	14	TRBV5-6	-	CASSLPEGQHGYTF	TGTGCCAGCAGCTTGCCGGAAGGACAGCATGGCTACACCTTC
once	TRBJ2-3	14	TRBV5-4	TRBD1	CASSLGTGRDTQYF	TGTGCCAGCAGCTTGGGGACAGGACGGGATACGCAGTATTTT
-	TRBJ2-3	14	TRBV7-2	-	CASREGGHTDTQYF	TGTGCCAGCAGAGAGGGGGGGCACACAGATACGCAGTATTTT
-	TRBJ2-5	14	TRBV7-9	-	CASSLAYGEETQYF	TGTGCCAGCAGCTTAGCGTACGGGGAAGAGACCCAGTACTTC
-	TRBJ2-7	16	TRBV18	TRBD2	CASSPSILAGPYEQYF	TGTGCCAGCTCACCATCGATACTAGCGGGTCCCTACGAGCAGTACTTC
-	TRBJ1-6	15	TRBV6-1	-	CASSVTGYRNSPLHF	TGTGCCAGCAGTGTAACAGGGTACCGTAATTCACCCCTCCACTTT